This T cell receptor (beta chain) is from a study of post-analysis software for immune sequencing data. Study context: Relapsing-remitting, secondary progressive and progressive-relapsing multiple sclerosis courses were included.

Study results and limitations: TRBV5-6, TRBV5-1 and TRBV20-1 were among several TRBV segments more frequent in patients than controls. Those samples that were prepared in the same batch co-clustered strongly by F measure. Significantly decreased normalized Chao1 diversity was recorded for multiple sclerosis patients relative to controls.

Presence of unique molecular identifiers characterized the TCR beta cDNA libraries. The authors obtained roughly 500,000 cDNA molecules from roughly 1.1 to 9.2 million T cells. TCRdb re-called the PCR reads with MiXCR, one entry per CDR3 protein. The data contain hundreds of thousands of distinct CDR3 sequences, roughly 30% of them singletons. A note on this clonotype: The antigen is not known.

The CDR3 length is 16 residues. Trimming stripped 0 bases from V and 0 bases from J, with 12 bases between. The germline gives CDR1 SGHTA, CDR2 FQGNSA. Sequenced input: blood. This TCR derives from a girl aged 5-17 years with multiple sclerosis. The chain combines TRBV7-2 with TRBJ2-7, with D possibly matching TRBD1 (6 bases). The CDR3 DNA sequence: TGTGCCAGCAGCTTAGCGAGCAGGGGTGGCTCCTACGAGCAGTACTTC. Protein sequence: CASSLASRGGSYEQYF.